This entry concerns a single TCR beta chain. The antigen is unknown. The source of the sample is a study of Ad26.COV2.S vaccination and SARS-CoV-2 variants. For the study at large: Participant was drawn from the COV1001 Ad26.COV2.S trial arm. Intramuscularly, Ad26.COV2.S was given either once or twice, 56 days apart. Study-wide results and caveats: Responses of T cells in total may have been underestimated by the TCR breadth and depth analyses.

The germline V gene encodes CDR1 LNHNV and CDR2 YYDKDF (reference sequence). Trimming at V came to 4 bases and at J to 5 bases, leaving 10 bases not matched to a gene. This CDR3 is 16 amino acids long. Some clones are missing from TCRdb's copy, which holds only in-frame ones; the method was immunoSEQ multiplex PCR. The sample has fewer than 400,000 clones, 75% to 90% seen once; the top ten hold 1.5% to 2%. Documented treatment: roughly 19 received Ad26.COV2.S at low or high dose, single or two shots; roughly five received placebo; per-sample allocation not given. Following the first vaccine or placebo injection, samples were taken on day 63. In Boston, the donor was an adult between 18-55 years of age.

The material was peripheral blood, obtained in a trial of Ad26.COV2.S vaccine versus placebo. The receptor was isolated from a person between 18 and 60 years old who received the Ad26.COV2.S COVID-19 vaccine or a placebo. The chain carries TRBV15 and TRBJ2-1; 8 bases line up with TRBD1. CDR3 residues: CATSTAPGQAHNEQFF. In nucleotides, the CDR3 is TGTGCCACCAGCACAGCACCGGGACAGGCTCACAATGAGCAGTTCTTC.